The clone carrying this TCR beta chain appeared once. In the source study's methods: Amplification from reference gene primers served as the basis for estimated nucleated cell counts. Using immunoSEQ multiplex PCR, the repertoire was profiled, and TCRdb retains in-frame clones only, with some absent. V and J calls and clone size follow that table, whereas D and trimming were derived from the DNA. The sample consists of roughly 85,000 clones, 75% to 90% of them appearing once. The sample comes from a study of blood T cell repertoires in COVID-19. Study summary: Specimens from acute and convalescent COVID-19 originated in the United States, Italy and Spain. Sample material is recorded as cDNA or gDNA derived from T cells, B-cell-depleted T cells, or PBMCs.

Germline lookup yields CDR1 LNHDA and CDR2 SQIVND (reference sequence). The ends were cut back, 9 bases at V and 5 bases at J, with 19 bases in the middle. The CDR3 loop spans 15 amino acids. The chain links TRBV19 to TRBJ1-4; no clear D. This TCR came from a man aged 45-60 years with active or convalescent COVID-19. Sequenced input: peripheral blood. The CDR3 sequence: CASNLMGQLNEKLFF. The CDR3, as DNA: TGTGCCAGCAATCTAATGGGCCAGCTGAATGAAAAACTGTTTTTT. Variable domain in full (rest from reference TRBV19 and TRBJ1-4): DGGITQSPKYLFRKEGQNVTLSCEQNLNHDAMYWYRQDPGQGLRLIYYSQIVNDFQKGDIAEGYSVSREKKESFPLTVTSAQKNPTAFYLCASNLMGQLNEKLFFGSGTQLSVL.